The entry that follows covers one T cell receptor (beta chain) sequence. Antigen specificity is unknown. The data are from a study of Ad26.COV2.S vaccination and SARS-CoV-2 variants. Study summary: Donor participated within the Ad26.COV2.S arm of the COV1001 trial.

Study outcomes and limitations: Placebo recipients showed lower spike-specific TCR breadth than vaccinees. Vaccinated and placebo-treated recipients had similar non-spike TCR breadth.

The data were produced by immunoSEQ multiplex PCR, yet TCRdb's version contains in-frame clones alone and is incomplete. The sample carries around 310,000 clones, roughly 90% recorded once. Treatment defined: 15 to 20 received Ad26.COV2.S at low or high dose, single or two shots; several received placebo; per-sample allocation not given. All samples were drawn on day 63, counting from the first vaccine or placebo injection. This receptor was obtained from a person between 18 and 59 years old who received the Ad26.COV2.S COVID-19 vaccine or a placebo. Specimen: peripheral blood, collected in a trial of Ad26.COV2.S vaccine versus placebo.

The CDR3 spells CASSGYRANTEAFF. Written as DNA, the CDR3 is TGTGCCAGCAGTGGATACCGTGCGAACACTGAAGCTTTCTTT. The chain has TRBV2 and TRBJ1-1; no clear D gene. CDR3 length: 14 residues. V dropped 4 bases and J dropped 1 base, with 10 bases sitting between them. The germline V gene encodes CDR1 SNHLY and CDR2 FYNNEI.